Included here is one T cell receptor (beta chain) sequence, with context. This entry belongs to a study of blood T cells in healthy people across ages. Primers used in a second PCR of about 7 to 12 cycles were a sample-barcoded 5' primer and a J-beta primer mix. Using its own MiXCR run on the 5' RACE reads, TCRdb lists one record per CDR3 protein. The profile shows 550,000 to 600,000 distinct CDR3 sequences, around half of them singletons. This sequence originates from an older man in good health. The sample consisted of blood.

The CDR3: CASSQPAGTGVNEQFF. For the CDR3, the DNA is TGTGCCAGCAGCCAACCAGCCGGGACAGGGGTCAATGAGCAGTTCTTC. The chain has TRBV7-9 and TRBJ2-1; 10 bases are shared with TRBD1. Germline-derived CDR1 and CDR2 are SEHNR and FQNEAQ (reference sequence). There are 16 residues in the CDR3. J lost 6 bases, V lost 5 bases, and 10 bases had no gene match.